Each of the 10 T cell receptor beta chains below was sequenced from the same sample in a study of shared clonotypes between healthy human individuals. Sequenced by immunoSEQ multiplex PCR; TCRdb stores in-frame clones only, minus some. The sample contains 490,000 or so clones, about 80% of which appear only once. The sample comprised PBMCs. Source of these receptors: a woman aged 40 to 50 in good health. Some clones in this sample may be carry-over from other donors' samples.

This chain connects TRBV10-3 to TRBJ2-3; D possibly uses TRBD1 or TRBD2 (5 bases each). Germline V gene data show CDR1 as ENHRY and CDR2 as SYGVKD. The V and J ends lost 4 bases and 6 bases respectively, with 14 bases between them. This CDR3 is built from 14 residues. This CDR3 reads CAISGGREADTQYF. The CDR3 region has the DNA TGTGCCATCAGTGGGGGACGAGAGGCGGATACGCAGTATTTT.

A word on this clone: This likely traces to a read error, being one base from a far larger clone. At the DNA level, this CDR3 is encoded by other sequences in the same sample as well. The chain carries TRBV30 and TRBJ1-5, with D possibly being TRBD1 (6 bases). CDR3 length equals 12 residues. The V gene lost 3 bases and the J gene lost 15 bases, with 18 bases spanning the gap. Per germline, CDR1 GTSNPN and CDR2 SVGIG (reference sequence). The CDR3 reads CAWSSQGQIRHF. The CDR3 bases are TGTGCCTGGAGCTCGCAGGGGCAGATACGGCATTTT.

The chain joins TRBV2 to TRBJ2-3, with a possible D match to TRBD1 (5 bases). The CDR3 spans 15 residues. Per germline, CDR1 SNHLY and CDR2 FYNNEI. The V end lost 0 bases, the J end lost 2 bases, and 9 bases lay between the germline ends. The CDR3 protein is CASSEAGAHTDTQYF. In nucleotides, the CDR3 is TGTGCCAGCAGTGAAGCAGGGGCCCACACAGATACGCAGTATTTT. The full variable domain, rest sourced from reference TRBV2 and TRBJ2-3, is EPEVTQTPSHQVTQMGQEVILRCVPISNHLYFYWYRQILGQKVEFLVSFYNNEISEKSEIFDDQFSVERPDGSNFTLKIRSTKLEDSAMYFCASSEAGAHTDTQYFGPGTRLTVL.

By proportion, this clone is medium-sized. The chain employs TRBV18 and TRBJ1-3, with 10 bases matching TRBD1. This CDR3 region has 15 residues. The ends lost 5 bases at V and 3 bases at J; junction bases unmatched: 4. Germline assignment: CDR1 KGHSH and CDR2 LQKENI. The CDR3 coding sequence is TGTGCCAGCTCAGACAGGGGGCGGTATGGAAACACCATATATTTT. It codes for CASSDRGRYGNTIYF. Based on the CDR3 plus reference TRBV18 and TRBJ1-3, the full variable domain is NAGVMQNPRHLVRRRGQEARLRCSPMKGHSHVYWYRQLPEEGLKFMVYLQKENIIDESGMPKERFSAEFPKEGPSILRIQQVVRGDSAAYFCASSDRGRYGNTIYFGEGSWLTVV.

The V call is TRBV2, the J call TRBJ2-3; perhaps TRBD1 as D (6 bases). V shed 4 bases and J shed 3 bases, with 11 bases lying between them. Germline lookup yields CDR1 SNHLY and CDR2 FYNNEI. The CDR3 runs 14 residues. This CDR3 reads CASSARTETDTQYF. The CDR3 DNA sequence: TGTGCCAGCAGTGCCCGGACAGAAACAGATACGCAGTATTTT.

The count of this clone is one. The genes are TRBV7-2 and TRBJ2-1; 7 bases agree with TRBD2. The J segment lost 6 bases and the V segment lost 4 bases, leaving 6 bases of the junction unmatched. CDR3 size: 14 residues. Germline CDR1 reads SGHTA; CDR2 reads FQGNSA. DNA of the CDR3: TGTGCCAGCAGCTGGGGCCGGGGGGTCAATGAGCAGTTCTTC. Residues: CASSWGRGVNEQFF.

The J gene is TRBJ2-5, the V gene TRBV2, with TRBD2 matching 8 bases. Germline V lookup: CDR1 SNHLY, CDR2 FYNNEI. This CDR3 has 15 residues. V was clipped by 8 bases and J by 2 bases; unmatched bases: 10. CDR3 sequence (DNA): TGTGCCAGCCGAAAGACTAGCGAGAGACAAGAGACCCAGTACTTC. Protein sequence: CASRKTSERQETQYF. The full variable domain, in which reference TRBV2 and TRBJ2-5 provide the parts outside the CDR3, is EPEVTQTPSHQVTQMGQEVILRCVPISNHLYFYWYRQILGQKVEFLVSFYNNEISEKSEIFDDQFSVERPDGSNFTLKIRSTKLEDSAMYFCASRKTSERQETQYFGPGTRLLVL.

Written as DNA, the CDR3 is TGTGCTAGTGGTTTGGTATGTAAGACATACCGCTACGAGCAGTACTTC. As protein: CASGLVCKTYRYEQYF. V and J are TRBV12-5 and TRBJ2-7; unclear D gene. V lost 0 bases and J lost 3, with 15 bases in between. The CDR3 runs to 16 residues. The V gene's germline CDR1 is LGHNT and CDR2 FRNRAP.

Concerning this clone: Its ends do not fully match the called genes, so a read error is possible. Other DNA sequences within the sample encode an identical CDR3. The chain uses TRBV28 and TRBJ1-6; the match to TRBD1 covers 7 bases. The germline V gene has CDR1 MDHEN and CDR2 SYDVKM. This CDR3 comprises 15 residues. The CDR3 here is CASSQIDRDHSPLHF. DNA for the CDR3: TGTGCCAGCAGCCAGATCGACAGGGATCATTCGCCCCTCCACTTT.

This clone showed up many times. The chain has TRBV7-2 and TRBJ2-3; maybe TRBD2 (5 bases). The germline V gene has CDR1 SGHTA and CDR2 FQGNSA. CDR3 size: 14 residues. Trimming removed 4 bases from V and 2 bases from J, with 10 bases in between. CDR3 sequence reads: CASSSDGNTDTQYF. The CDR3 DNA follows: TGTGCCAGCAGCTCGGACGGGAACACAGATACGCAGTATTTT.